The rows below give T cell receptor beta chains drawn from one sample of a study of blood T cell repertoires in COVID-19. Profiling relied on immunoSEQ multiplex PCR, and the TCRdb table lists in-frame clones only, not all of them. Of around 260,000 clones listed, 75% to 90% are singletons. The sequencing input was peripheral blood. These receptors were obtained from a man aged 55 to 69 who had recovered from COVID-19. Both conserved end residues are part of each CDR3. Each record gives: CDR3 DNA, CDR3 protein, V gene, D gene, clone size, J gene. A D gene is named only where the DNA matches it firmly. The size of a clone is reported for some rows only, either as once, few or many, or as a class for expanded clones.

TGTGCCAGCAGCTTGGCGATGGCCCGAGGGGGCTACACCTTC CASSLAMARGGYTF TRBV5-6 NA NA TRBJ1-2
TGCGCCAGCAGCTTGGGCAGGGGGCAGGACGAGCAGTACTTC CASSLGRGQDEQYF TRBV5-1 TRBD1 NA TRBJ2-7
TGTGCCAGCAGCCTAGCGGGGGGGAAAGGTGAGCAGTTCTTC CASSLAGGKGEQFF TRBV27 TRBD2 once TRBJ2-1
TGCGCCACCACGGCCGGGGGACTAGCATCCGGAAACCGAAACAATGAGCAGTTCTTC CATTAGGLASGNRNNEQFF TRBV5-1 TRBD2 NA TRBJ2-1
TGTGCCTCAAAGAGGGCGGCCGGGGAGCTGTTTTTT CASKRAAGELFF TRBV6-5 NA NA TRBJ2-2
TGTGCCAGCCTAGAGGACAGGCCTCCATACGAGCAGTACTTC CASLEDRPPYEQYF TRBV6-5 TRBD1 once TRBJ2-7
TGCGCCAGCAGCTTGGATGGGACAGCGAACACTGAAGCTTTCTTT CASSLDGTANTEAFF TRBV5-1 TRBD1 NA TRBJ1-1
TGTGCCAGTTCCCGGGCGGGGGTATCGAGCAATCAGCCCCAGCATTTT CASSRAGVSSNQPQHF TRBV19 NA NA TRBJ1-5
TGCGCCAGCAGTTTATCCGGGACTAGCGGGCCAAATGAGCAGTTCTTC CASSLSGTSGPNEQFF TRBV5-1 TRBD2 once TRBJ2-1
TGTGCCAGCAGTCCGTGGGCAGGGCAGGGTCAGCCCCAGCATTTT CASSPWAGQGQPQHF TRBV2 NA NA TRBJ1-5
TGTGCCAGCAGCGCGGGGACTAGCTTCCACAATGAGCAGTTCTTC CASSAGTSFHNEQFF TRBV9 TRBD2 NA TRBJ2-1
TGTGCCAGCAGCAAGGGGCGGTACTCCTACAATGAGCAGTTCTTC CASSKGRYSYNEQFF TRBV7-2 NA NA TRBJ2-1
TGTGCCAGCAGGCGTGCTTTAACCGGGGAGCTGTTTTTT CASRRALTGELFF TRBV28 NA NA TRBJ2-2
TGTGCCAGCTCAGCAGGCGGACAGCCTAATCAGCCCCAGCATTTT CASSAGGQPNQPQHF TRBV18 NA NA TRBJ1-5
TGCGCCAGCAGCTCGACTACTCCCCCCGATACGCAGTATTTT CASSSTTPPDTQYF TRBV5-1 NA NA TRBJ2-3
TGCAGCGTCCGACCCGGGACAGGGGTCAATCAGCCCCAGCATTTT CSVRPGTGVNQPQHF TRBV29-1 TRBD1 few TRBJ1-5
TGCGCCAGCAGCTTACTAGCGGGTGGTTACAATGAGCAGTTCTTC CASSLLAGGYNEQFF TRBV5-1 TRBD2 NA TRBJ2-1
TGTGCCAGTAGTATCGGTCTTTCTCGGACAGCGAACACCGGGGAGCTGTTTTTT CASSIGLSRTANTGELFF TRBV19 NA NA TRBJ2-2
TGTGTCAGAAGCTGGTACAGGGGTACGGACACCGGGGAGCTGTTTTTT CVRSWYRGTDTGELFF TRBV7-5 NA NA TRBJ2-2
TGCAGCGTTGATTTACAGTACAATGAGCAGTTCTTC CSVDLQYNEQFF TRBV29-1 NA NA TRBJ2-1
TGTGCCAGCAGCGTCACCCTACAGGGCCCCTCGGAGCTGTTTTTT CASSVTLQGPSELFF TRBV9 NA NA TRBJ2-2
TGTGCCAGCTCACGCGGAACACAAAGCAATCAGCCCCAGCATTTT CASSRGTQSNQPQHF TRBV18 NA few TRBJ1-5
TGTGCCATCTCAGGGGGCGGTTTAAGAAATTCACCCCTCCACTTT CAISGGGLRNSPLHF TRBV10-3 TRBD1 NA TRBJ1-6
TGTGCCAGCAGCTTGGGGAGGACTTATGGCTACACCTTC CASSLGRTYGYTF TRBV5-6 NA once TRBJ1-2
TGTGCCAGCAGCCCGAGCGGGAGTCCCCACAATGAGCAGTTCTTC CASSPSGSPHNEQFF TRBV2 TRBD2 NA TRBJ2-1
TGTGCCAGCAGCACGAGGCAGGGTTCTAATGAAAAACTGTTTTTT CASSTRQGSNEKLFF TRBV11-2 NA NA TRBJ1-4
TGTGCCAGCAGCGTAGCCGCCAGCGGGGGGGTCAATGAGCAGTTCTTC CASSVAASGGVNEQFF TRBV9 TRBD2 once TRBJ2-1